A single sample is the source of the 2 T cell receptor beta chains below, sequenced in a study of radiotherapy plus CTLA-4 blockade in lung cancer. Here immunoSEQ multiplex PCR was the method, and the copy in TCRdb shows in-frame clones only, minus some. Of 95,000 to 150,000 clones in the sample, about nine tenths were seen once. The sequencing used peripheral blood, collected from a patient treated with radiotherapy plus ipilimumab. The receptor set was obtained from a human donor with non-small cell lung cancer that progressed on radiotherapy plus ipilimumab.

The chain joins TRBV7-3 to TRBJ2-5; D is unresolved. The ends were cut back, 5 bases at V and 11 bases at J, with 21 bases in the middle. CDR3 length: 14 amino acids. Germline CDR1 is SGHTA and CDR2 is FQGTGA. CDR3 DNA: TGTGCCAGCAGCGACGGTCACCTCTTGAGTGAGCAGTACTTC. Translating gives CASSDGHLLSEQYF.

The chain has TRBV4-2 and TRBJ2-3; 8 nucleotides align to TRBD1. The J segment lost 6 bases and the V segment lost 0 bases, leaving 17 bases of the junction unmatched. CDR1 and CDR2 from the germline V gene are LGHNA and YNFKEQ. There are 19 residues in the CDR3. CDR3 nucleotides: TGTGCCAGCAGCCAAGATTGGGGGACAGGAGCGGATCTGCGGGATACGCAGTATTTT. It specifies CASSQDWGTGADLRDTQYF.